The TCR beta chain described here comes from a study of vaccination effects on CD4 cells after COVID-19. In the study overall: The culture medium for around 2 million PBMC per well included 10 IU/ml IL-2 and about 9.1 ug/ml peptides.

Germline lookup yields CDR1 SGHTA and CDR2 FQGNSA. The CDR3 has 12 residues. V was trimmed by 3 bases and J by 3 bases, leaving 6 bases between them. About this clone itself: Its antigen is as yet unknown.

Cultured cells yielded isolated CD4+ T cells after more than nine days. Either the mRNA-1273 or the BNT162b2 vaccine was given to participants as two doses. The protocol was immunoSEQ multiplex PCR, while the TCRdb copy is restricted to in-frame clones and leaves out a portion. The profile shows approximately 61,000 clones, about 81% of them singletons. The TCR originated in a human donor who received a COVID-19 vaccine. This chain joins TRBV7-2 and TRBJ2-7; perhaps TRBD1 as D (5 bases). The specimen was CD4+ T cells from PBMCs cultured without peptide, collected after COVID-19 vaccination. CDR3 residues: CASSLDNYEQYF. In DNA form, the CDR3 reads TGTGCCAGCAGCTTGGACAACTACGAGCAGTACTTC.